This passage covers 27 T cell receptor beta chains from one sample sequenced in a study of regulatory T cells in long-lasting Graves disease. Documented time point: newly diagnosed GD, antithyroid drugs for less than 3 months. TCR sequences were obtained from RNA taken from PBMCs. Sequencing libraries for TCR beta were prepared with iRepertoire HTBI primers and Arm-PCR of CDR3 regions. TCRdb redid the calling of the multiplex PCR reads with MiXCR, one entry per CDR3 protein. This table has 250,000 or so distinct CDR3 sequences, around 21% appearing once. Here the sequenced sample was peripheral blood mononuclear cells (PBMCs), taken at new diagnosis, from a patient treated with antithyroid drugs. These TCRs come from a female donor with Graves disease.

The count of this clonotype is one. This may come from a read error, since a much larger clone is one base off. This rearrangement joins TRBV7-8 to TRBJ2-4; D is unclear. Germline CDR1 and CDR2: SGHVS and FQNEAQ. CDR3 length equals 12 residues. Trimming took off 5 bases at V and 9 bases at J, with 11 bases between the two ends. The CDR3 bases are TGTGCCAGCAGCGCACCACGGAGCATTCAGTACTTC. It yields the protein CASSAPRSIQYF. The whole variable domain, filled in from reference TRBV7-8 and TRBJ2-4, reads GAGVSQSPRYKVAKRGQDVALRCDPISGHVSLFWYQQALGQGPEFLTYFQNEAQLDKSGLPSDRFFAERPEGSVSTLKIQRTQQEDSAVYLCASSAPRSIQYFGAGTRLSVL.

This clonotype was seen many times. Being one base from a much bigger clone, this may be a read error. The genes are TRBV7-9 and TRBJ1-1; D is unresolved. Trimming left V 1 base short and J 1 base short, with 4 bases between. The germline CDR1 and CDR2 sequences are SEHNR and FQNEAQ (reference sequence). The CDR3 is 13 amino acids. CDR3 coding DNA: TGTGCCAGCAGCTTAGATGCGAACACTGAAGCTTTCTTT. Amino acids: CASSLDANTEAFF.

This clonotype appeared a few times. The chain recombines TRBV11-2 with TRBJ2-4; TRBD2 agrees at 8 bases. The closer fit of TRBJ2-5 to the DNA end suggests the J call may be wrong. The CDR3 totals 16 residues. Germline V gene lookup returns CDR1 SGHAT and CDR2 FQNNGV. The CDR3 spells CASSPTGGAGVETQYF. CDR3 in DNA: TGTGCCAGCAGCCCCACGGGGGGAGCGGGAGTAGAGACCCAGTACTTC.

This clonotype was counted many times. The chain has TRBV28 and TRBJ2-7; D unresolved. CDR3 length: 11 residues. V lost 4 bases and J 9 bases, leaving 10 bases between the germline ends. The germline V gene encodes CDR1 MDHEN and CDR2 SYDVKM. The CDR3 here is CASSYQDGQYF. In nucleotides, the CDR3 is TGTGCCAGCAGTTACCAGGACGGGCAGTACTTC.

As to this clonotype: This sequence may be a read error, since a much larger clone differs from it by one base. This chain connects TRBV7-9 to TRBJ1-1; no clear D gene. Deletions cut 6 bases from V and 1 base from J, with 21 bases between. Germline values: CDR1 SEHNR, CDR2 FQNEAQ (reference sequence). This CDR3 has 17 amino acids. DNA of the CDR3: TGTGCCAGCAGGTCCCACCATTCGGGCAGAAAGAACACTGAAGCTTTCTTT. Encoded protein: CASRSHHSGRKNTEAFF.

The rearrangement links TRBV7-9 to TRBJ2-5; 15 nucleotides match TRBD2. The J segment lost 2 bases and the V segment lost 5 bases, leaving 9 bases of the junction unmatched. Germline CDR1 and CDR2: SEHNR and FQNEAQ (reference sequence). The CDR3 covers 18 residues. In DNA, the CDR3 is TGTGCCAGCAGCCTAGGACTAGCGGGAGGGGGGGCGCAAGAGACCCAGTACTTC. This translates into CASSLGLAGGGAQETQYF.

This clonotype was observed many times. The chain uses TRBV2 and TRBJ1-5; 7 bases align to TRBD1. Germline loops: CDR1 SNHLY, CDR2 FYNNEI. The CDR3 length is 15 residues. With 5 bases clipped from V and 1 base from J, the junction kept 5 bases outside the gene matches. The CDR3 is CASSKADRSNQPQHF. CDR3 nucleotide sequence: TGTGCCAGCAGTAAGGCGGACAGGAGCAATCAGCCCCAGCATTTT.

This clonotype was counted many times. The CDR3 DNA reads as TGTGCCAGCAGTGAAGCGGGAGGGGGCACAGATACGCAGTATTTT. This translates into CASSEAGGGTDTQYF. This chain connects TRBV2 to TRBJ2-3; 7 bases match TRBD2. CDR1 and CDR2 (germline): SNHLY, FYNNEI. The CDR3 is 15 amino acids. V lost 0 bases and J lost 1; bases outside the gene matches: 1.

This clonotype was detected many times. This sequence joins TRBV7-9 and TRBJ2-7; no clear D gene. CDR3 size: 15 residues. Trimming shortened V by 5 bases and J by 3 bases, and 17 bases separated the two germline ends. Germline V gives CDR1 SEHNR, CDR2 FQNEAQ (reference sequence). The CDR3 sequence is CASSPPSGSVYEQYF. In DNA form, the CDR3 reads TGTGCCAGCAGCCCCCCATCGGGTTCAGTCTACGAGCAGTACTTC.

This clonotype was counted many times. The V gene is TRBV28, the J gene TRBJ2-5, with D perhaps matching TRBD1 (5 bases). Looked up from germline, CDR1 is MDHEN and CDR2 is SYDVKM. CDR3 length equals 14 residues. V lost 5 bases and J 5 bases, leaving 15 bases between the germline ends. The CDR3 sequence: CASSPYKGPETQYF. DNA of the CDR3: TGTGCCAGCAGTCCGTACAAGGGGCCGGAGACCCAGTACTTC.

This clonotype was seen a handful of times. The chain combines TRBV20-1 with TRBJ2-3; a possible D gene is TRBD2 (6 bases). CDR1 DFQATT and CDR2 SNEGSKA come from the germline V gene (reference sequence). CDR3 length equals 13 residues. The V gene lost 3 bases and the J gene lost 1 base, with 8 bases spanning the gap. This chain's CDR3 is CSARGGGTDTQYF. DNA for the CDR3: TGCAGTGCTAGGGGGGGTGGCACAGATACGCAGTATTTT.

This clonotype appeared many times. This chain links TRBV10-1 with TRBJ2-1; D remains unclear. The V gene lost 0 bases and the J gene lost 3 bases, with 18 bases spanning the gap. Germline V CDR1 and CDR2: WNHNN, SYGVQD (reference sequence). The CDR3 runs to 18 residues. The CDR3 loop is CASSESLVGFPHYNEQFF. Here the CDR3 DNA reads TGCGCCAGCAGTGAGTCCTTAGTCGGTTTCCCCCACTACAATGAGCAGTTCTTC.

Worth noting for this clonotype: Its ends do not fully match the called genes, so a read error is possible. The chain employs TRBV2 and TRBJ1-3, with D maybe TRBD1 (5 bases). This CDR3 has 15 residues. The germline CDR1 and CDR2 sequences are SNHLY and FYNNEI. The CDR3 nucleotides are TGTGCCAGCATCGGCCTGGACATCTCTGGAGACACCATATATTTT. It encodes CASIGLDISGDTIYF.

This clonotype was seen ten or more times. This chain connects TRBV24-1 to TRBJ2-3; 7 bases are shared with TRBD2. CDR3 length: 15 residues. Trimming removed 5 bases from V and 3 bases from J; junction bases left unmatched: 7. Per germline, CDR1 KGHDR and CDR2 SFDVKD. CDR3 in DNA: TGTGCCACCAGTGTTGACGGGGGGTCAACAGATACGCAGTATTTT. It translates to CATSVDGGSTDTQYF.

Worth noting for this clonotype: A read error is possible here, since a much larger clone lies one base away. This chain connects TRBV5-1 to TRBJ2-3; 8 bases are a match to TRBD1. The J call may be incorrect, as the DNA end agrees better with TRBJ2-7. The CDR3 sequence is 15 residues long. Germline V CDR1 and CDR2: SGHRS, YFSETQ. The CDR3 DNA is TGCGCCAGCGGCTTGGCCAATGACAGGGGCTACGAGCAGTACTTC. As protein: CASGLANDRGYEQYF.

J is TRBJ1-5 and V is TRBV6-2 or TRBV6-3; D gene ambiguous. Trimming stripped 2 bases from V and 6 bases from J, with 14 bases between. Per germline, CDR1 MNHEY and CDR2 SVGEGT. The CDR3 totals 15 residues. For the CDR3, the DNA is TGTGCCAGCAGTTACGAGGGATTCGGCGTTCAGCCCCAGCATTTT. Its translation: CASSYEGFGVQPQHF.

This clonotype was found many times. The chain uses TRBV12-5 and TRBJ1-5, with TRBD1 identical over 8 bases. CDR1 and CDR2 from the germline V gene are LGHNT and FRNRAP. The CDR3 has 19 amino acids. V shed 1 base, J shed 6 bases, and the junction held 17 bases outside the gene matches. CDR3 protein: CASGLATTGSGQGRQPQHF. The CDR3 nucleotides read TGTGCTAGTGGTTTGGCCACCACCGGATCCGGACAGGGACGTCAGCCCCAGCATTTT.

This clonotype turned up a few times. A much more abundant neighbour one base away suggests this may be a read error. This chain links TRBV2 with TRBJ2-3; 10 nucleotides align to TRBD2. This CDR3 comprises 13 residues. Germline CDR1 SNHLY, CDR2 FYNNEI. In DNA, the CDR3 is TGTGCCGGCAGTCCAGCGGGGGGGCCGAGGCAGTATTTT. Translation: CAGSPAGGPRQYF.

This clonotype has just a few counts. A single base separates this from a much larger clone, so it may be a read error. V is TRBV7-9 and J is TRBJ1-1, with TRBD1 matching over 9 bases. Germline assignment: CDR1 SEHNR and CDR2 FQNEAQ (reference sequence). This CDR3 contains 16 residues. CDR3 coding DNA: TGTGCCACCAGCTCTGGACAGGGGACCTTGAACACTGAAGCTTTCTTT. As protein: CATSSGQGTLNTEAFF.

Ten or more counts support this clonotype. The chain joins TRBV27 to TRBJ2-2, with D possibly matching TRBD2 (6 bases). The V gene lost 4 bases and the J gene lost 1 base, with 16 bases spanning the gap. The germline gives CDR1 MNHEY, CDR2 SMNVEV (reference sequence). The CDR3 runs to 17 residues. The CDR3 DNA follows: TGTGCCAGCAGTTCCCCCCGACTAGTGGGGAACACCGGGGAGCTGTTTTTT. Translation: CASSSPRLVGNTGELFF.

This clonotype has ten or more counts. The rearrangement uses TRBV4-1 and TRBJ2-1; TRBD1 matches at 7 bases. Losses at the gene ends were 4 bases for V and 9 bases for J; bases not matched to a gene: 12. The CDR3 has 15 residues. Germline CDR1 reads MGHRA; CDR2 reads YSYEKL. The DNA of the CDR3 is TGCGCCAGCAGCCCTCGACAGGGTGATGTGGTTGAGCAGTTCTTC. Amino acid sequence: CASSPRQGDVVEQFF.

This chain's CDR3 is CASSPLAGLYEQYF. CDR3 bases: TGTGCCAGCAGTCCGCTAGCGGGACTCTACGAGCAGTACTTC. The chain has TRBV28 and TRBJ2-7; 9 nucleotides align to TRBD2. J lost 3 bases, V lost 5 bases, and 5 bases had no gene match. Germline V gives CDR1 MDHEN, CDR2 SYDVKM. The CDR3 spans 14 residues.

The table lists this clonotype with many counts. The rearrangement uses TRBV6-1 and TRBJ2-5, with no clear D. V gave up 8 bases and J gave up 5 bases, with 12 bases separating them. This CDR3 is built from 12 residues. CDR1 is MNHNS and CDR2 is SASEGT in the germline V gene. The CDR3 protein is CASGLVRETQYF. DNA of the CDR3: TGTGCCAGCGGCTTAGTTCGGGAGACCCAGTACTTC.

Notes on this clonotype: Given a much more abundant clone one base away, this may be a read error. The V call is TRBV5-5, the J call TRBJ2-6; TRBD1 matches at 7 bases. Germline assignment: CDR1 SGHKS and CDR2 YYEKEE (reference sequence). CDR3 length: 17 amino acids. CDR3 in DNA: TGTGCCAGCAGCTTGAACAGGGGCGATTCTGGGGCCAACGTCCTGGCTTTC. This sequence encodes CASSLNRGDSGANVLAF.

About this clonotype itself: A far larger clone is just one base off, so this is likely a read error. V is TRBV7-2 and J is TRBJ2-7; unclear D gene. Trimming left V 5 bases short and J 7 bases short, with 21 bases between. Germline loops: CDR1 SGHTA, CDR2 FQGNSA. CDR3 length equals 15 residues. The CDR3 DNA sequence: TGTGCCAGCAGCCCTGAGGTGCTCTTATACAATGAGCAGTACTTC. It codes for CASSPEVLLYNEQYF.

The table lists this clonotype with many counts. DNA of the CDR3: TGTGCCAGCAGAGGGGGTTCGACATACTATAGCAATCAGCCCCAGCATTTT. Encoded protein: CASRGGSTYYSNQPQHF. The gene calls are TRBV28 and TRBJ1-5; TRBD1 might be the D (6 bases). The CDR3 length is 17 residues. CDR1 is MDHEN, CDR2 SYDVKM, per germline. Trimming removed 6 bases at V and 0 bases at J, with 18 bases between.

This clonotype was detected ten times or more. V usage is TRBV15 and J usage is TRBJ2-7, with D tentatively TRBD2 (7 bases). The CDR3 contains 15 residues. Trimming cost V 5 bases and J 3 bases, with 17 bases left between them. From germline, CDR1 is LNHNV and CDR2 YYDKDF (reference sequence). The CDR3 sequence: CATSRTPRGGYEQYF. CDR3 in DNA: TGTGCCACCAGCCGTACCCCGAGGGGGGGCTACGAGCAGTACTTC.